The present TCR beta chain was sequenced within a study of identical twins. Study-level findings and limits: For zero-insertion analyses, partial confounding could come from invariant MAIT and iNKT cells. The abundant beta clonotypes from cord blood had fewer insertions, and memory repertoires had none of this. Conclusions relied on cross-sectional statistical analysis, not following the same donors.

This clonotype was counted a few times. Its target is unknown. TCRdb ran MiXCR on the 5' RACE reads and lists one entry per CDR3 protein. The table has approximately 670,000 distinct CDR3 sequences, over 5% seen once; the top ten hold roughly 1.6%. Healthy Caucasians were all of the donors. V lost 5 bases, J lost 3 bases, and 4 bases stayed unmatched. The CDR3 spans 14 residues. The TCR was taken from a man aged 18 to 35 in good health. Sequenced material: naive T cells sorted from blood. The V and J genes are TRBV12-3 or TRBV12-4 and TRBJ2-7, with TRBD1 matching 10 bases. The chain's CDR3 is CASSPGDRGYEQYV. The CDR3 bases are TGTGCCAGCAGTCCCGGGGACAGGGGCTACGAGCAGTACGTC.